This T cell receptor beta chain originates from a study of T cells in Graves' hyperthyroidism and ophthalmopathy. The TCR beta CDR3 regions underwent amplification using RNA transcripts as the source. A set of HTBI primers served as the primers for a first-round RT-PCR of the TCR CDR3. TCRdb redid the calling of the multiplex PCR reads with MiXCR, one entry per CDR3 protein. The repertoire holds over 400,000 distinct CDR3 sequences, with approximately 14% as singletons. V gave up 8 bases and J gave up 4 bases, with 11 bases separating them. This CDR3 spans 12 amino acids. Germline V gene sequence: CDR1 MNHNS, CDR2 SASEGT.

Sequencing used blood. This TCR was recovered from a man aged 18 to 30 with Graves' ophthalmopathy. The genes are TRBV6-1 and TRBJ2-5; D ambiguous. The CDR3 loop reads CASGSGSETQYF. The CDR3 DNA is TGTGCCAGCGGCTCCGGTTCAGAGACCCAGTACTTC.